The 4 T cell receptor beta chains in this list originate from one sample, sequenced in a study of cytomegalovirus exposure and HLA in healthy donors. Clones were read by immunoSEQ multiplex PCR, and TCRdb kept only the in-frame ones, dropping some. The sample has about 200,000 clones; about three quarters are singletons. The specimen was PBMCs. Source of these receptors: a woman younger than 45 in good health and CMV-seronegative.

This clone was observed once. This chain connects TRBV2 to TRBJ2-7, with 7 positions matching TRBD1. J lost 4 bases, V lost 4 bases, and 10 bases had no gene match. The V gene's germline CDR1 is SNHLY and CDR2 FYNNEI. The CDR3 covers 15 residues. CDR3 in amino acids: CASSGAGTVPYEQYF. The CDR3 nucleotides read TGTGCCAGCAGTGGGGCCGGGACAGTTCCTTACGAGCAGTACTTC.

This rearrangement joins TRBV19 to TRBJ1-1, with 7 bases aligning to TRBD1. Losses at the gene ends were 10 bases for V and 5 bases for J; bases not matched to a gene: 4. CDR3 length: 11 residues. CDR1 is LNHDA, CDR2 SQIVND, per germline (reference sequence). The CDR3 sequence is CATRQGTEAFF. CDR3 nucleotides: TGTGCCACCCGACAGGGAACTGAAGCTTTCTTT.

CDR3 sequence (DNA): TGTGCCAGCAGTTACGGCAGGGAGGGAACCACTGAAGCTTTCTTT. Translating it yields CASSYGREGTTEAFF. The chain joins TRBV6-5 to TRBJ1-1, with D possibly matching TRBD1 (5 bases). CDR1 is MNHEY and CDR2 is SVGAGI in the germline V gene. Deletions cut 2 bases from V and 4 bases from J, with 14 bases between. CDR3 size: 15 residues.

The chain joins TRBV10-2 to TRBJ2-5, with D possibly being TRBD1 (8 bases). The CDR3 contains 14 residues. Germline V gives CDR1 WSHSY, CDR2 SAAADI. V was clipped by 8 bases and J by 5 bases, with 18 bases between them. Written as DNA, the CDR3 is TGCGCCAGCTCATGGACAGGGCGGGAGGAGACCCAGTACTTC. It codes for CASSWTGREETQYF.